A single sample gave rise to the 6 T cell receptor beta chains below, sequenced in a study of blood T cells in healthy people across ages. Using a J-beta primer mix together with a sample-barcoded 5' primer, a second PCR was run for roughly 6 to 11 cycles. TCRdb re-called the 5' RACE reads with MiXCR, one entry per CDR3 protein. Here the sample spans over a million distinct CDR3 sequences, less than 25% being singletons. The same specimen was also included in a second study, on T cells of mothers and their children.

Sequencing was performed on blood. These receptors were collected from a girl aged 2-10 years in good health.

V gene TRBV5-5 combines with J gene TRBJ1-2; D remains ambiguous. V was cut by 2 bases and J by 8 bases, with 22 bases left in between. CDR3 length: 16 amino acids. The germline gives CDR1 SGHKS, CDR2 YYEKEE (reference sequence). The CDR3 is CASSFLQATPPGGYTF. DNA for the CDR3: TGTGCCAGCAGCTTCCTCCAGGCCACCCCTCCCGGGGGCTACACCTTC.

This clonotype was detected a few times. A junction boundary mismatches the germline segment, possibly from a read error. The chain links TRBV12-3 or TRBV12-4 to TRBJ1-3, with D uncertain. This CDR3 has 12 residues. CDR3 protein: CASTLAGDTIYF. In nucleotides, the CDR3 is TGTGCCAGCACCCTGGCTGGAGACACCATATATTTT.

This clonotype was seen only a few times. The chain joins TRBV6-1 to TRBJ2-1, with 7 bases that match TRBD1. In germline, CDR1 is MNHNS, CDR2 SASEGT. CDR3 length: 17 residues. V was pared by 2 bases and J by 5 bases, with 12 bases of the junction left unmatched. CDR3 sequence (DNA): TGTGCCAGCAGTGAACTTCAGACAGGGAAGTTGGACAATGAGCAGTTCTTC. It translates to CASSELQTGKLDNEQFF.

The chain combines TRBV7-9 with TRBJ2-1, with unresolved D. The CDR3 is 14 residues long. CDR1 SEHNR and CDR2 FQNEAQ come from the germline V gene (reference sequence). Trimming took 3 bases from V and 6 from J, leaving 12 bases between them. CDR3 sequence (DNA): TGTGCCAGCAGCTTCTTGGGCGGTACCAATGAGCAGTTCTTC. Its protein product is CASSFLGGTNEQFF.

This clonotype was detected only a few times. This sequence joins TRBV6-1 and TRBJ2-1; D is undetermined. Near its end, the DNA agrees better with TRBJ2-7, so the J call may be wrong. Per germline, CDR1 MNHNS and CDR2 SASEGT. The CDR3 is 13 amino acids. The CDR3 sequence: CASINGYSYEQYF. The DNA for the CDR3 is TGTGCCAGCATAAACGGATACTCCTACGAGCAGTACTTC.

This clonotype was seen more than once but under ten times. The chain carries TRBV7-2 and TRBJ2-5; D is perhaps TRBD1 (6 bases). Gene TRBJ2-7 matches the end of the DNA better, so the J call may be wrong. CDR3 size: 15 residues. Germline-derived CDR1 and CDR2 are SGHTA and FQGNSA. The CDR3 protein is CASSLAGAPPYEQYF. In nucleotides, the CDR3 is TGTGCCAGCAGCTTAGCGGGGGCCCCCCCATACGAGCAGTACTTC.